This passage covers 3 T cell receptor beta chains from one sample sequenced in a study of T cell responses to AZD1222 COVID-19 vaccine. The method was immunoSEQ multiplex PCR; TCRdb's version includes in-frame clones alone and lacks a portion of them. Of over 150,000 clones detected, around 94% appear once; the ten largest clones hold about 1.5%. Sequences were derived from peripheral blood, sampled 28 days after the second AZD1222 dose. Every receptor here comes from an adult who received the AZD1222 COVID-19 vaccine.

V and J are TRBV29-1 and TRBJ2-1, with unresolved D. V was cut by 7 bases and J by 10 bases, with 14 bases left in between. The CDR3 contains 11 residues. Germline values: CDR1 SQVTM, CDR2 ANQGSEA. The CDR3 bases are TGCAGCGCGCGATACTTTTTAGAGCAGTTCTTC. Translated: CSARYFLEQFF.

The CDR3 loop reads CASSLGTSGRNEQFF. CDR3 nucleotide sequence: TGTGCCAGCAGCTTAGGGACTAGCGGGAGAAATGAGCAGTTCTTC. This chain links TRBV5-6 with TRBJ2-1; 14 nucleotides agree with TRBD2. After removal of 2 bases from V and 7 bases from J, the junction contained 2 bases not matched to a gene. CDR3 length: 15 residues. The germline V gene encodes CDR1 SGHDT and CDR2 YYEEEE.

The V call is TRBV11-2, the J call TRBJ2-3, with 12 bases fitting TRBD2. The V and J ends lost 3 bases and 6 bases, in that order; junction bases with no gene match: 13. Per the germline V gene, CDR1 is SGHAT and CDR2 is FQNNGV. The CDR3 spans 18 residues. CDR3 DNA: TGTGCCAGCAGCTTCCATATCGCTAGCGGGAGGGCCAGGGATACGCAGTATTTT. Amino acid sequence: CASSFHIASGRARDTQYF. Together with reference TRBV11-2 and TRBJ2-3, the CDR3 gives the full variable domain: EAGVAQSPRYKIIEKRQSVAFWCNPISGHATLYWYQQILGQGPKLLIQFQNNGVVDDSQLPKDRFSAERLKGVDSTLKIQPAKLEDSAVYLCASSFHIASGRARDTQYFGPGTRLTVL.